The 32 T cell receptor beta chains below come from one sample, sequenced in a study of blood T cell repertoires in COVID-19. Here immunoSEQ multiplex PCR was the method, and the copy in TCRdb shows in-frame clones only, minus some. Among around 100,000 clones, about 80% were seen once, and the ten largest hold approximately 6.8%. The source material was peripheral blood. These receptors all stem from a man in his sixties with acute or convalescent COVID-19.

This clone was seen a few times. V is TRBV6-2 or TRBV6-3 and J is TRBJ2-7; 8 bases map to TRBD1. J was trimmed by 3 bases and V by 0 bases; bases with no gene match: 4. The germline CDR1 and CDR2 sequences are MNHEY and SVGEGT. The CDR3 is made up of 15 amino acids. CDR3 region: CASSYSSGTGYEQYF. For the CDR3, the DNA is TGTGCCAGCAGTTACTCCTCCGGGACAGGCTACGAGCAGTACTTC.

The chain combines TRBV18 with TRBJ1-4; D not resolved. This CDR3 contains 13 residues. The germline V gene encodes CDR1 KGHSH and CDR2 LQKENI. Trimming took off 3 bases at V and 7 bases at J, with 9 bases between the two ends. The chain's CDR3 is CASSPTVFEKLFF. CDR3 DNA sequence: TGTGCCAGCTCACCTACGGTTTTTGAAAAACTGTTTTTT.

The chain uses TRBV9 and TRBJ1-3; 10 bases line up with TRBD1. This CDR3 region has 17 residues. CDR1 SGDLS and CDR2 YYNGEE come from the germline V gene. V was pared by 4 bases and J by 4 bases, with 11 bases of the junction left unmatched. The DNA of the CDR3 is TGTGCCAGCAGCCCAAGGGGGACAGGGGTATCCGGAAACACCATATATTTT. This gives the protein CASSPRGTGVSGNTIYF.

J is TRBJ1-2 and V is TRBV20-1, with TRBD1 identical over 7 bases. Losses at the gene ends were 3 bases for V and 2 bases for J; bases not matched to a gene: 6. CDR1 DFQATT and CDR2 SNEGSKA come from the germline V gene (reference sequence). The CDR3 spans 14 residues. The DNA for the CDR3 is TGCAGTGCTAGTTTACAGGGGAGGAACTATGGCTACACCTTC. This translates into CSASLQGRNYGYTF.

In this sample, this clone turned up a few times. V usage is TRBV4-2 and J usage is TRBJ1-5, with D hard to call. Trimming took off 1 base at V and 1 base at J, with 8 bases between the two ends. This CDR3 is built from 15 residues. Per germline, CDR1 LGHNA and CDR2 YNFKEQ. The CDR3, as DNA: TGTGCCAGCAGCCAAGTGTCGGGAAGCAATCAGCCCCAGCATTTT. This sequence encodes CASSQVSGSNQPQHF.

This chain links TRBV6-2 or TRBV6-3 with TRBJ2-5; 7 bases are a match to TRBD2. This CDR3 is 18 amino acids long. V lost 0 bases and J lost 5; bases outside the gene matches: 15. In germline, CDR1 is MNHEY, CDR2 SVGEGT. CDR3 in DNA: TGTGCCAGCAGTTACTCGGGCCGGGGGGATCTCACTACGGAGACCCAGTACTTC. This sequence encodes CASSYSGRGDLTTETQYF.

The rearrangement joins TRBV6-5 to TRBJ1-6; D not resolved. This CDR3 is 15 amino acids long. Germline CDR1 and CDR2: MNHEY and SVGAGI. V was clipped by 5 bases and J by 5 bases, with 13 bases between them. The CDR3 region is CASSRETPNNSPLHF. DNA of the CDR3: TGTGCCAGCAGTAGGGAGACACCTAATAATTCACCCCTCCACTTT.

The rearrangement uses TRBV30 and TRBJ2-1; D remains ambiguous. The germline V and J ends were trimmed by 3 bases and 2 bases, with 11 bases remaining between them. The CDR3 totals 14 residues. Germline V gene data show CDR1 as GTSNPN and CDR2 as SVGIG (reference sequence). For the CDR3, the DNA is TGTGCCTGGAGGGTTCAAAACACCTACAATGAGCAGTTCTTC. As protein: CAWRVQNTYNEQFF. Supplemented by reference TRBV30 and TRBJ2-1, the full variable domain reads SQTIHQWPATLVQPVGSPLSLECTVEGTSNPNLYWYRQAAGRGLQLLFYSVGIGQISSEVPQNLSASRPQDRQFILSSKKLLLSDSGFYLCAWRVQNTYNEQFFGPGTRLTVL.

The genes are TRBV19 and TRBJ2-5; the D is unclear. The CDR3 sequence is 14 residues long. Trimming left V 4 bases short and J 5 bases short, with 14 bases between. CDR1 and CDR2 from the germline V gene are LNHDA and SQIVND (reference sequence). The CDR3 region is CASSTLRGRETQYF. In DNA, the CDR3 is TGTGCCAGTAGTACCCTCAGAGGCCGGGAGACCCAGTACTTC.

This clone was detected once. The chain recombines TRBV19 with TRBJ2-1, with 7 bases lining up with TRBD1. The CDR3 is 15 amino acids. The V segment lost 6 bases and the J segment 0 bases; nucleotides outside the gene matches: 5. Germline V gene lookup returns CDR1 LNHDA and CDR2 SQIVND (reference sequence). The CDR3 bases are TGTGCCAGTAGGTCGGACAGGTTCTCCTACAATGAGCAGTTCTTC. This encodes CASRSDRFSYNEQFF.

CDR3 DNA: TGTGCCAGCAGCTCAAGCGGGGACTACAATGAGCAGTTCTTC. Protein sequence: CASSSSGDYNEQFF. The chain employs TRBV7-9 and TRBJ2-1; 7 nucleotides match TRBD2. The CDR3 extends over 14 amino acids. V was clipped by 4 bases and J by 3 bases; unmatched bases: 3. Germline-derived CDR1 and CDR2 are SEHNR and FQNEAQ (reference sequence).

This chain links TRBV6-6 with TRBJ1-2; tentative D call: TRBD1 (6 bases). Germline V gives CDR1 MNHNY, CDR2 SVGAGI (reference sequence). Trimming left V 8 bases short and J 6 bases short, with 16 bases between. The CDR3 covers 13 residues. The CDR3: CASRAAPGDGYTF. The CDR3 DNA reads TGTGCCAGCCGAGCCGCACCAGGGGATGGCTACACCTTC.

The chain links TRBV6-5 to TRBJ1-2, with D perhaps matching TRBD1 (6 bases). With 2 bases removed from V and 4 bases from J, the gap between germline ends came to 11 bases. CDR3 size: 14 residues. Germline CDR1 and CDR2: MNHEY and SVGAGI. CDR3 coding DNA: TGTGCCAGCAGTTACACAGGGAGCGGCTATGGCTACACCTTC. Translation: CASSYTGSGYGYTF.

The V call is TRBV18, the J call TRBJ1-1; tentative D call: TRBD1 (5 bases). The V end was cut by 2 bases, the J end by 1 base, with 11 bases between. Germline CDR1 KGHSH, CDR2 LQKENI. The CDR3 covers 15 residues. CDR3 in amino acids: CASSPTLTENTEAFF. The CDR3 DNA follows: TGTGCCAGCTCACCAACCCTGACAGAGAACACTGAAGCTTTCTTT.

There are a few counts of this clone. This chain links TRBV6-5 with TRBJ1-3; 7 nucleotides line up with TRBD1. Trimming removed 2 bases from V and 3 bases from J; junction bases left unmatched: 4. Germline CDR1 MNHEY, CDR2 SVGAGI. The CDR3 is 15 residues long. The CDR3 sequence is CASSYTTGYGNTIYF. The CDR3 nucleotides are TGTGCCAGCAGTTACACGACAGGGTATGGAAACACCATATATTTT.

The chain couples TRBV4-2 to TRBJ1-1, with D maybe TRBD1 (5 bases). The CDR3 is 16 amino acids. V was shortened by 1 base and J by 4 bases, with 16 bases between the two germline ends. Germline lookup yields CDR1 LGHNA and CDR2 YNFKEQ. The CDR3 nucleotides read TGTGCCAGCAGCCAAGGCGGGCGAGGGGAGGGCACTGAAGCTTTCTTT. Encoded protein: CASSQGGRGEGTEAFF.

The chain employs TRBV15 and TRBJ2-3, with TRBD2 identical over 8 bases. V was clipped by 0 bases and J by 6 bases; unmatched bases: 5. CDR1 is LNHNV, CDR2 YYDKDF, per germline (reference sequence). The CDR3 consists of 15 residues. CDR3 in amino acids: CATSRERGAGDTQYF. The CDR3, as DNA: TGTGCCACCAGCAGAGAGCGGGGGGCGGGTGATACGCAGTATTTT. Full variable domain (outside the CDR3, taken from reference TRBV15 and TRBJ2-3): DAMVIQNPRYQVTQFGKPVTLSCSQTLNHNVMYWYQQKSSQAPKLLFHYYDKDFNNEADTPDNFQSRRPNTSFCFLDIRSPGLGDTAMYLCATSRERGAGDTQYFGPGTRLTVL.

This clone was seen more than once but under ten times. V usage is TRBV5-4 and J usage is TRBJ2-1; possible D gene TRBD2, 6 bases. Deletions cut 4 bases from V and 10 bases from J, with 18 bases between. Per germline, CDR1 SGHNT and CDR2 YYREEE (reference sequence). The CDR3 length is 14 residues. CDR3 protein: CASSGGTPGWEQFF. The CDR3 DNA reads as TGTGCCAGCAGCGGGGGGACTCCCGGATGGGAGCAGTTCTTC.

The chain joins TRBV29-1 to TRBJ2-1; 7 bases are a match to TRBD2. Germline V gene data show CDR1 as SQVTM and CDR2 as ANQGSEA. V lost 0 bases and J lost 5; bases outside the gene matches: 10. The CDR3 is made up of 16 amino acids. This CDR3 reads CSVEEAGTSLNNEQFF. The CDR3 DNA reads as TGCAGCGTTGAAGAAGCGGGAACTTCCCTTAACAATGAGCAGTTCTTC.

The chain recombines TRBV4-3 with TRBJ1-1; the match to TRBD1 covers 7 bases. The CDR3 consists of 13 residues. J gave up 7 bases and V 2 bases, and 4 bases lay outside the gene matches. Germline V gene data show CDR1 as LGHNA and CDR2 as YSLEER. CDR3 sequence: CASSQFQGDEAFF. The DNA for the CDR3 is TGCGCCAGCAGCCAATTCCAGGGGGATGAAGCTTTCTTT.

CDR3 bases: TGTGCCACCAGCAGAGTAGGAGCCACGCGAGTCCTCTATGGCTACACCTTC. This gives the protein CATSRVGATRVLYGYTF. V is TRBV15 and J is TRBJ1-2; D not certain. V was shortened by 1 base and J by 4 bases, with 19 bases between the two germline ends. Germline V gene data show CDR1 as LNHNV and CDR2 as YYDKDF (reference sequence). The CDR3 runs to 17 residues.

CDR3 nucleotides: TGCGGCACCAGGGCTGGGGCCAACGTCCTGACTTTC. Amino acids: CGTRAGANVLTF. The chain combines TRBV29-1 with TRBJ2-6, with D perhaps matching TRBD1 (5 bases). Germline CDR1 is SQVTM and CDR2 is ANQGSEA. The CDR3 is 12 residues long.

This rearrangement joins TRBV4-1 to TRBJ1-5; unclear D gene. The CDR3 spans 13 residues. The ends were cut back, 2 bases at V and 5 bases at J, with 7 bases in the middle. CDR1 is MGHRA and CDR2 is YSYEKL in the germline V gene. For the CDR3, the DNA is TGCGCCAGCAGCCAACGCGGGGATCAGCCCCAGCATTTT. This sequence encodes CASSQRGDQPQHF.

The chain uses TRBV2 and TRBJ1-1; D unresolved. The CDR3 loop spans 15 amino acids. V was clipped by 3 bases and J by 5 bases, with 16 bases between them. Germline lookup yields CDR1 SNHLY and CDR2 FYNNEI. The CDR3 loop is CASSEGSTWGTEAFF. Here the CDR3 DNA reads TGTGCCAGCAGTGAGGGGAGTACGTGGGGAACTGAAGCTTTCTTT.

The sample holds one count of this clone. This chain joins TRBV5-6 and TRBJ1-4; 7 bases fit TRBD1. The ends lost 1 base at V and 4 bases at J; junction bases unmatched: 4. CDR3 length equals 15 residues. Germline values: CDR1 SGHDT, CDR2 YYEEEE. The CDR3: CASSLFRDSNEKLFF. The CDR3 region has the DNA TGTGCCAGCAGCTTGTTTAGGGACAGTAATGAAAAACTGTTTTTT.

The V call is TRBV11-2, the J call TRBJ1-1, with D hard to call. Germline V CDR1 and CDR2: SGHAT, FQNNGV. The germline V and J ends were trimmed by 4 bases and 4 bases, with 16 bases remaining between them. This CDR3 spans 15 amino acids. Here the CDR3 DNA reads TGTGCCAGCAGCTCGGCCTGGGTCACAGCCACTGAAGCTTTCTTT. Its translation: CASSSAWVTATEAFF.

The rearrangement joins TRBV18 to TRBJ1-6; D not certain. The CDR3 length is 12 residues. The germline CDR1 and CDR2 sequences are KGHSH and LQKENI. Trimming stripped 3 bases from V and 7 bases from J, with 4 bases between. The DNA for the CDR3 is TGTGCCAGCTCACCCCGGAATTCACCCCTCCACTTT. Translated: CASSPRNSPLHF.

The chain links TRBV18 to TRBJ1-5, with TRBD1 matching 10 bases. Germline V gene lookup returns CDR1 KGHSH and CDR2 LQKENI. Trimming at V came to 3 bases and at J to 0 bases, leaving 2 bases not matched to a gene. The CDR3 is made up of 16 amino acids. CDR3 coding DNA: TGTGCCAGCTCACCTAGGGACAGGGGTAGCAATCAGCCCCAGCATTTT. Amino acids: CASSPRDRGSNQPQHF. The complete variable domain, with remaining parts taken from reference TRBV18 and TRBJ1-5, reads NAGVMQNPRHLVRRRGQEARLRCSPMKGHSHVYWYRQLPEEGLKFMVYLQKENIIDESGMPKERFSAEFPKEGPSILRIQQVVRGDSAAYFCASSPRDRGSNQPQHFGDGTRLSIL.

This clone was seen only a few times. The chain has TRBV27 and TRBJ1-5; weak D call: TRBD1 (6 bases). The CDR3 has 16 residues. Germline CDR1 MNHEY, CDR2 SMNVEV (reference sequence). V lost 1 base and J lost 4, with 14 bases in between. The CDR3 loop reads CASSLFAGVRNQPQHF. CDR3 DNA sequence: TGTGCCAGCAGTTTATTTGCAGGGGTAAGGAATCAGCCCCAGCATTTT.

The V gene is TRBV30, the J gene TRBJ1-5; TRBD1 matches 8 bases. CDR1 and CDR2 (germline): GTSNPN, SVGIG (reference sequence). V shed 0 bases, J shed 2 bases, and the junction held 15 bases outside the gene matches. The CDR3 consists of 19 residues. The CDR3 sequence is CAWSVRLRGRTSGNQPQHF. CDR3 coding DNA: TGTGCCTGGAGTGTACGGCTCAGGGGGCGTACTTCTGGCAATCAGCCCCAGCATTTT.

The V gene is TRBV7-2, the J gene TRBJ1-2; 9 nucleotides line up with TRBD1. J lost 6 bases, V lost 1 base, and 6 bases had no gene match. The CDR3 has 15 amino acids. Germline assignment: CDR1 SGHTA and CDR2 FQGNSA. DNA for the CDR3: TGTGCCAGCAGCTTAGTTACAGGGGGCGGGGATGGCTACACCTTC. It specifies CASSLVTGGGDGYTF.

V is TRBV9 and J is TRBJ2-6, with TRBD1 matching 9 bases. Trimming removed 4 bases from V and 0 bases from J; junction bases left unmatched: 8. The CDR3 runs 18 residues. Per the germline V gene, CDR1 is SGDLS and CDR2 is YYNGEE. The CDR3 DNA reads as TGTGCCAGCAGCACCCCGGGACAGGGCGGCTCTGGGGCCAACGTCCTGACTTTC. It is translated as CASSTPGQGGSGANVLTF. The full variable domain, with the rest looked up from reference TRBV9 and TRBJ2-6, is DSGVTQTPKHLITATGQRVTLRCSPRSGDLSVYWYQQSLDQGLQFLIQYYNGEERAKGNILERFSAQQFPDLHSELNLSSLELGDSALYFCASSTPGQGGSGANVLTFGAGSRLTVL.